This TCR beta chain was sequenced for a study of beta chain features in type 1 diabetes. Study-wide points: A closer apparent resemblance between naive, central memory and Treg TCRB repertoires was seen in patients than in healthy donors. Type 1 diabetes patients had moderately but significantly shorter TCRB CDR3s in all four CD4+ subsets. VDJ junctions from patients with type 1 diabetes contained fewer insertions and more deletions.

The CDR3 loop spans 14 amino acids. Germline CDR1 and CDR2: ENHRY and SYGVKD. Unmatched junction bases numbered 6, after V lost 8 bases and J lost 2 bases. This clone was counted between two and nine times. Its antigen is unknown. Expressed TCRB transcripts were sequenced because the isolated RNA had all been reverse transcribed beforehand. The average output of naive, central memory and regulatory T cell samples was several million reads. The data were produced by immunoSEQ multiplex PCR, yet TCRdb's version contains in-frame clones alone and is incomplete. Here the sample spans 600,000 to 700,000 clones, around 11% being singletons.

This chain connects TRBV10-3 to TRBJ1-5, with 7 positions matching TRBD1. Sequencing input: naive CD4+ T cells from blood. This sequence was found in a man between 25 and 39 years old with type 1 diabetes. The CDR3 DNA is TGTGCCATCTCCCGGACAGGTGGCAATCAGCCCCAGCATTTT. Amino acid sequence: CAISRTGGNQPQHF.